These 28 T cell receptor beta chains were all obtained from the same sample, sequenced in a study of cytotoxic CD8 clonotypes in ibrutinib-treated CLL. TCRdb's table, derived via immunoSEQ multiplex PCR, lists solely in-frame clones and lacks some. The profile shows roughly 29,000 clones, approximately 57% of them singletons. Sequencing used PBMCs, obtained before ibrutinib treatment. These receptors were obtained from a human donor with chronic lymphocytic leukemia.

CDR3 protein: CASSSDRGRSYQPQHF. The DNA of the CDR3 is TGTGCCAGCAGTTCAGACAGGGGTCGGAGTTATCAGCCCCAGCATTTT. The V and J genes are TRBV6-5 and TRBJ1-5; 8 bases map to TRBD1. The trim removed 4 bases at V and 5 bases at J, leaving 10 bases unmatched. Per germline, CDR1 MNHEY and CDR2 SVGAGI. The length of the CDR3 is 16 residues.

V gene TRBV6-5 combines with J gene TRBJ1-1; no reliable D call. Germline loops: CDR1 MNHEY, CDR2 SVGAGI. V lost 2 bases and J lost 7, with 17 bases in between. This CDR3 has 15 residues. DNA of the CDR3: TGTGCCAGCAGTTACGGACCCGAGGGTTGGGATGAAGCTTTCTTT. Amino acids: CASSYGPEGWDEAFF.

This clone was found a few times. The chain is built from TRBV2 and TRBJ2-7; 10 bases line up with TRBD1. V lost 7 bases to trimming and J lost 4 bases; unmatched junction nucleotides: 7. CDR3 size: 14 residues. From germline, CDR1 is SNHLY and CDR2 FYNNEI. CDR3 protein: CASTGRDRGYEQYF. The DNA of the CDR3 is TGTGCCAGCACCGGTCGGGACAGGGGATACGAGCAGTACTTC.

This clone has just one count. The J gene is TRBJ1-1, the V gene TRBV28, with D unclear. In germline, CDR1 is MDHEN, CDR2 SYDVKM. The CDR3 consists of 14 residues. V lost 3 bases and J 0 bases, leaving 8 bases between the germline ends. The CDR3 loop is CASSFPLLNTEAFF. CDR3 coding DNA: TGTGCCAGCAGTTTTCCCCTTCTGAACACTGAAGCTTTCTTT.

The chain carries TRBV7-2 and TRBJ2-7, with 11 nucleotides matching TRBD2. This CDR3 has 15 amino acids. V was pared by 1 base and J by 5 bases, with 4 bases of the junction left unmatched. Per germline, CDR1 SGHTA and CDR2 FQGNSA. Written as DNA, the CDR3 is TGTGCCAGCAGCTTAGGAGTAGCGGGGGGGCACGAGCAGTACTTC. This translates into CASSLGVAGGHEQYF.

This chain uses TRBV6-4 with TRBJ2-2; D possibly corresponds to TRBD2 (6 bases). In germline, CDR1 is MRHNA, CDR2 SNTAGT. The CDR3 spans 14 residues. The V end was cut by 9 bases, the J end by 7 bases, with 18 bases between. Here the CDR3 reads CARLRGRDVGELFF. CDR3 coding DNA: TGTGCCAGGTTGCGGGGCAGGGATGTCGGGGAGCTGTTTTTT.

In the case of this clone: Other nucleotide sequences from this sample produce the same CDR3. The CDR3 DNA reads as TGTGCCAGCAGCTTAGCAGGGGGAGGCTACACCTTC. Protein product: CASSLAGGGYTF. V and J are TRBV7-9 and TRBJ1-2, with D possibly being TRBD1 (6 bases). Germline V gene sequence: CDR1 SEHNR, CDR2 FQNEAQ (reference sequence). V was cut by 0 bases and J by 8 bases, with 7 bases left in between. The CDR3 length is 12 residues.

This clone was observed a single time. The chain combines TRBV19 with TRBJ2-1; 9 bases line up with TRBD1. Per the germline V gene, CDR1 is LNHDA and CDR2 is SQIVND (reference sequence). The CDR3 covers 15 residues. J lost 8 bases, V lost 7 bases, and 12 bases had no gene match. The CDR3 protein is CASIGGQGNIDEQFF. In nucleotides, the CDR3 is TGTGCCAGTATAGGAGGACAGGGGAACATCGATGAGCAGTTCTTC.

This chain uses TRBV4-1 with TRBJ1-2; 7 bases are shared with TRBD1. The CDR3 length is 15 residues. Trimming at V came to 0 bases and at J to 8 bases, leaving 9 bases not matched to a gene. Germline V CDR1 and CDR2: MGHRA, YSYEKL. CDR3 loop: CASSQDPRQGGGYTF. CDR3 bases: TGCGCCAGCAGCCAAGATCCTCGACAGGGCGGAGGCTACACCTTC.

In its sample, this clone was seen a few times. J is TRBJ2-7 and V is TRBV7-9; D is ambiguous. This CDR3 is 13 amino acids long. Germline CDR1 is SEHNR and CDR2 is FQNEAQ (reference sequence). The ends were cut back, 1 base at V and 3 bases at J, with 7 bases in the middle. This chain's CDR3 is CASSLDVSYEQYF. Here the CDR3 DNA reads TGTGCCAGCAGCTTAGATGTGAGCTACGAGCAGTACTTC. The whole variable domain, filled in from reference TRBV7-9 and TRBJ2-7, reads DTGVSQNPRHKITKRGQNVTFRCDPISEHNRLYWYRQTLGQGPEFLTYFQNEAQLEKSRLLSDRFSAERPKGSFSTLEIQRTEQGDSAMYLCASSLDVSYEQYFGPGTRLTVT.

This clone was picked up one time. The V and J genes are TRBV27 and TRBJ2-3; 7 bases are a match to TRBD1. Germline V CDR1 and CDR2: MNHEY, SMNVEV (reference sequence). The CDR3 extends over 12 amino acids. The V and J ends lost 8 bases and 1 base, in that order; junction bases with no gene match: 0. The CDR3 protein is CASGQGTDTQYF. CDR3 bases: TGTGCCAGCGGACAGGGCACAGATACGCAGTATTTT.

There are a few counts of this clone. This chain uses TRBV9 with TRBJ1-5; the match to TRBD1 covers 9 bases. The CDR3 runs to 16 residues. Germline V gene data show CDR1 as SGDLS and CDR2 as YYNGEE. V was clipped by 0 bases and J by 1 base; unmatched bases: 2. CDR3 loop: CASSVGQGGSNQPQHF. CDR3 bases: TGTGCCAGCAGCGTAGGACAGGGGGGGAGCAATCAGCCCCAGCATTTT.

On this clone: This same CDR3 is encoded by further DNA sequences in the sample. The rearrangement links TRBV6-5 to TRBJ2-7, with TRBD2 matching over 8 bases. Germline-derived CDR1 and CDR2 are MNHEY and SVGAGI. The V segment lost 2 bases and the J segment 3 bases; nucleotides outside the gene matches: 3. This CDR3 spans 14 amino acids. The CDR3 reads CASSYVAGGYEQYF. The CDR3 DNA reads as TGTGCCAGCAGTTACGTTGCGGGGGGCTACGAGCAGTACTTC.

This clone has just a few counts. The chain has TRBV18 and TRBJ2-5; the D gene is possibly TRBD2 (5 bases). The germline V gene encodes CDR1 KGHSH and CDR2 LQKENI. The CDR3 is 17 amino acids. Trimming left V 4 bases short and J 0 bases short, with 18 bases between. The CDR3 protein is CASSQLRVARYQETQYF. DNA for the CDR3: TGTGCCAGCTCACAACTAAGAGTAGCGAGGTACCAAGAGACCCAGTACTTC.

This clone occurred a few times. It is unclear where the CDR3 begins or ends on the DNA, so no DNA is shown, and the CDR3 is as TCRdb lists it. J is TRBJ1-2 and V is TRBV28; the table's TRBD1 call for D was not verified on the DNA. Germline-derived CDR1 and CDR2 are MDHEN and SYDVKM. The CDR3 sequence runs 17 residues, both termini included. The CDR3 protein is CASSTSGHRGPNYGYTF.

This chain links TRBV7-6 with TRBJ1-2; D is uncertain. Trimming shortened V by 8 bases and J by 7 bases, and 17 bases separated the two germline ends. Germline V gives CDR1 SGHVS, CDR2 FNYEAQ. This CDR3 region has 13 residues. The CDR3 reads CASAPNWAGGYTF. In nucleotides, the CDR3 is TGTGCCAGCGCGCCCAACTGGGCGGGTGGCTACACCTTC.

The chain carries TRBV5-1 and TRBJ2-3; D is unclear. Per germline, CDR1 SGHRS and CDR2 YFSETQ. The V gene lost 0 bases and the J gene lost 4 bases, with 9 bases spanning the gap. The CDR3 spans 14 residues. The CDR3 loop is CASSLGQDADTQYF. CDR3 coding DNA: TGCGCCAGCAGCTTGGGTCAGGATGCAGATACGCAGTATTTT.

The chain has TRBV7-2 and TRBJ2-1; 7 nucleotides align to TRBD2. CDR3 length equals 15 residues. V shed 0 bases and J 7 bases; nucleotides not matched to a gene: 6. CDR1 and CDR2 (germline): SGHTA, FQGNSA. For the CDR3, the DNA is TGTGCCAGCAGCTTAGCCGCGGGAGTCAGGAATGAGCAGTTCTTC. It translates to CASSLAAGVRNEQFF.

This clone has just a few counts. V is TRBV7-9 and J is TRBJ2-7, with TRBD1 identical over 9 bases. The germline V gene encodes CDR1 SEHNR and CDR2 FQNEAQ (reference sequence). Trimming at V came to 5 bases and at J to 2 bases, leaving 4 bases not matched to a gene. The CDR3 spans 14 residues. The CDR3 spells CASSGRQGAYEQYF. In DNA, the CDR3 is TGTGCCAGCAGCGGACGACAGGGGGCCTACGAGCAGTACTTC.

This clone came up many times. This chain joins TRBV2 and TRBJ2-7; D may be TRBD2 (6 bases). Looked up from germline, CDR1 is SNHLY and CDR2 is FYNNEI. Trimming shortened V by 8 bases and J by 2 bases, and 19 bases separated the two germline ends. This CDR3 spans 15 amino acids. The CDR3 region has the DNA TGTGCCAGCGGAGGAGGGCTAGCGAGGACCTACGAGCAGTACTTC. Translated: CASGGGLARTYEQYF.

In its sample, this clone was seen a few times. The chain is built from TRBV7-8 and TRBJ2-1; 9 positions match TRBD1. CDR3 length: 13 amino acids. J lost 7 bases, V lost 5 bases, and 3 bases had no gene match. Germline V lookup: CDR1 SGHVS, CDR2 FQNEAQ. The CDR3 coding sequence is TGTGCCAGCAGCCGACAGGGGGTAAATGAGCAGTTCTTC. Its protein is CASSRQGVNEQFF.

This clone was detected a few times. J is TRBJ1-3 and V is TRBV6-1, with D possibly matching TRBD1 (5 bases). V shed 2 bases and J shed 4 bases, with 15 bases lying between them. CDR3 size: 16 residues. Germline CDR1 MNHNS, CDR2 SASEGT. The CDR3 region is CASSETAGGVGNTIYF. CDR3 DNA: TGTGCCAGCAGTGAAACGGCCGGGGGAGTGGGAAACACCATATATTTT.

The J gene is TRBJ1-5, the V gene TRBV19; D is unresolved. The germline V gene encodes CDR1 LNHDA and CDR2 SQIVND (reference sequence). The CDR3 sequence is 15 residues long. Trimming removed 2 bases at V and 1 base at J, with 9 bases between. CDR3 nucleotide sequence: TGTGCCAGTAGTATACTTGCAGGAAGCAATCAGCCCCAGCATTTT. As protein: CASSILAGSNQPQHF.

This clone was counted between two and nine times. The chain combines TRBV5-6 with TRBJ2-2; TRBD1 agrees at 8 bases. The CDR3 length is 18 residues. CDR1 SGHDT and CDR2 YYEEEE come from the germline V gene. V trimming: 4 bases; J trimming: 3 bases; junction bases outside the gene matches: 14. This chain's CDR3 is CASSPSASRGPHTGELFF. The DNA of the CDR3 is TGTGCCAGCAGCCCGTCGGCGTCCAGGGGGCCCCACACCGGGGAGCTGTTTTTT.

The genes are TRBV10-3 and TRBJ2-5; weak D call: TRBD2 (6 bases). Germline CDR1 ENHRY, CDR2 SYGVKD. V shed 3 bases and J shed 5 bases, with 16 bases lying between them. The length of the CDR3 is 15 residues. The CDR3 DNA is TGTGCCATCAGTGACCCCGGGACTCGGAGGGAGACCCAGTACTTC. The encoded protein is CAISDPGTRRETQYF.

The genes are TRBV29-1 and TRBJ1-1; possible D gene TRBD1, 6 bases. Germline CDR1 reads SQVTM; CDR2 reads ANQGSEA. V was clipped by 2 bases and J by 2 bases, with 9 bases between them. The CDR3 runs 13 residues. The CDR3 sequence: CSVESGANTEAFF. In nucleotides, the CDR3 is TGCAGCGTTGAATCAGGGGCAAACACTGAAGCTTTCTTT.

This chain links TRBV19 with TRBJ2-3; TRBD2 agrees at 11 bases. Germline V gives CDR1 LNHDA, CDR2 SQIVND (reference sequence). After removal of 7 bases from V and 0 bases from J, the junction contained 6 bases not matched to a gene. The CDR3 covers 16 residues. The CDR3 here is CASTSRTSGSTDTQYF. CDR3 sequence (DNA): TGTGCCAGTACCTCTCGGACTAGCGGGAGCACAGATACGCAGTATTTT.

This clone was detected a few times. The chain links TRBV6-1 to TRBJ1-6; 7 nucleotides match TRBD1. The trim removed 9 bases at V and 7 bases at J, leaving 6 bases unmatched. The germline V gene encodes CDR1 MNHNS and CDR2 SASEGT. The CDR3 has 13 amino acids. This CDR3 is CASRDRGNSPLHF. CDR3 in DNA: TGTGCCAGTCGGGACAGAGGGAATTCACCCCTCCACTTT.